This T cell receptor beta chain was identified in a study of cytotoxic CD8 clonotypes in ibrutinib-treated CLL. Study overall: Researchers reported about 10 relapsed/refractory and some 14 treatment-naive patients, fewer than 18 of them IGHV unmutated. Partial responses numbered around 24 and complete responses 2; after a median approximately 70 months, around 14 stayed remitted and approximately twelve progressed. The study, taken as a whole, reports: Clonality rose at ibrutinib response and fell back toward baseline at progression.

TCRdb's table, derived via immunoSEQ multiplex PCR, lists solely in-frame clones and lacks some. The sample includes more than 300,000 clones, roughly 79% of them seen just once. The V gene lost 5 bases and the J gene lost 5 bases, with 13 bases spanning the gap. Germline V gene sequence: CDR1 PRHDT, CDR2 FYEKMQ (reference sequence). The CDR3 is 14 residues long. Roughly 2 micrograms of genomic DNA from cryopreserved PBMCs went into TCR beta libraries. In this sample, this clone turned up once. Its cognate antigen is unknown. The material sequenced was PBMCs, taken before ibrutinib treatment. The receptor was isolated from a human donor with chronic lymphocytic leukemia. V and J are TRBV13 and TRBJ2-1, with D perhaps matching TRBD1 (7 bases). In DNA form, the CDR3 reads TGTGCCAGCAGCCACAGGGGCGGGAACAATGAGCAGTTCTTC. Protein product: CASSHRGGNNEQFF.